This TCR beta chain appears in the sequencing data of a study of cytomegalovirus exposure and HLA in healthy donors. Study-wide results and limits: The tendency of first-cohort TCR clusters to co-occur in the 90 to 150 validation repertoires was the finding of a later analysis. Reported results showed that the classifier diagnosed cytomegalovirus status with high specificity and sensitivity.

The count of this clone is one. Its antigen is unidentified. Donors came from a validation cohort of over a hundred subjects, distinct from the first 666-subject cohort. Per the germline V gene, CDR1 is SGHTA and CDR2 is FQGTGA. The CDR3 is 15 amino acids. With 1 base clipped from V and 6 bases from J, the junction kept 6 bases outside the gene matches. Libraries were prepared by immunoSEQ multiplex PCR; TCRdb keeps only in-frame clonotypes and omits some of them. Among fewer than 75,000 clones, about 95% were seen once, and the ten largest hold approximately 2%. The sequence was obtained from a young woman in good health and CMV-seropositive. Sample: PBMCs. This chain joins TRBV7-3 and TRBJ2-3; 8 nucleotides agree with TRBD2. CDR3 bases: TGTGCCAGCAGCTTAAGAGCGGGAGAGGGCGATACGCAGTATTTT. This sequence encodes CASSLRAGEGDTQYF.